The clone carrying this TCR beta chain was seen repeatedly, ten times or more. This entry belongs to a study of T-cell reconstitution after alpha-beta-depleted transplantation in children. From germline, CDR1 is SEHNR and CDR2 FQNEAQ (reference sequence). The CDR3 is made up of 17 amino acids. V was pared by 5 bases and J by 2 bases, with 22 bases between. A TCRbeta library incorporating unique molecular identifiers was prepared. TCRdb re-called the PCR reads with MiXCR, one entry per CDR3 protein. The sample yields around 78,000 distinct CDR3 sequences, 6% to 8.5% seen once. The starting material was PBMCs from the stem cell graft donor, obtained from the stem cell graft. The source of this sequence is a human donor who donated a stem cell graft to a child with acute lymphoblastic leukemia. This chain connects TRBV7-9 to TRBJ2-7; D may correspond to TRBD1 or TRBD2 (5 bases each). CDR3 residues: CASSPSGTGRGTYEQYF. In DNA form, the CDR3 reads TGTGCCAGCAGCCCCTCGGGTACGGGGCGCGGAACCTACGAGCAGTACTTC.